There are a few counts of the clone carrying this T cell receptor beta chain. What it binds is not known. CDR1 and CDR2 from the germline V gene are MNHEY and SVGAGI. The CDR3 covers 13 residues. V was shortened by 5 bases and J by 8 bases, with 13 bases between the two germline ends. This sample is drawn from a study of T cell repertoires in cytomegalovirus infection. Across the study: Both CMV infection and a matching HLA type were indicated by public TCR beta signatures. Findings and limits, study-wide: What dominated the ex vivo response were HLA-C-restricted CMV-specific TCR beta clonotypes. Adding up the frequency of public TCR beta families identified people who carried CMV plus the relevant HLA.

TCRdb independently ran MiXCR on the reads; one entry per CDR3 protein. The sample yields about 230,000 distinct CDR3 sequences, 20% to 25% seen once. The receptor's source is a human donor in good health (CMV status not recorded). Some clones in this sample may be carry-over from other donors' samples. The V gene is TRBV6-5, the J gene TRBJ2-1; no clear D. The sequenced sample consisted of CD8+ T cells from PBMCs. CDR3 sequence: CASSPASVDEQFF. The CDR3 DNA sequence: TGTGCCAGCAGTCCTGCGTCGGTCGATGAGCAGTTCTTC.